Listed below are T cell receptor beta chains from one sample, sequenced in a study of blood T cell repertoires in COVID-19. The table came from immunoSEQ multiplex PCR; TCRdb's copy has only in-frame clones and leaves some out. The data contain more than 300,000 clones, roughly 92% of them singletons. The sequenced sample was PBMCs or T cells enriched from blood (not recorded which). These receptors came from a woman aged 40-49 years who had been exposed to COVID-19. Both conserved end residues are part of each CDR3. The D gene is left open where the match is weak. Clone size appears in some rows only: once, few, many, or a class for an expanded clone.

V gene	clone size	D gene	J gene	CDR3 DNA	CDR3 protein
TRBV4-1	-	TRBD1	TRBJ1-6	TGCGCCAGCAGCTCGACCGGGACAGGGGGTAATAATTCACCCCTCCACTTT	CASSSTGTGGNNSPLHF
TRBV6-5	-	-	TRBJ1-1	TGTGCCAGCAGTTTGCCCGGGGTGAACACTGAAGCTTTCTTT	CASSLPGVNTEAFF
TRBV6-1	-	TRBD1	TRBJ1-3	TGTGCCAGCAGTGAAAGAGCCTCCCAGTACAGGGGGTCAGGAAACACCATATATTTT	CASSERASQYRGSGNTIYF
TRBV3-1/TRBV3-2	-	-	TRBJ1-3	TGTGCCAGCAGCCGAACGGGAATCTCTGGAAACACCATATATTTT	CASSRTGISGNTIYF
TRBV11-2	-	-	TRBJ1-1	TGTGCCAGCAGCTTCGGCGGGCTGGACACTGAAGCTTTCTTT	CASSFGGLDTEAFF
TRBV2	-	-	TRBJ1-1	TGTGCCAGCAGATGGAGCCGTCAGGGCGTTGGCACTGAAGCTTTCTTT	CASRWSRQGVGTEAFF
TRBV30	-	-	TRBJ2-5	TGTGCCTGGAGGTTGTCCCGAGAGACCCAGTACTTC	CAWRLSRETQYF
TRBV5-1	once	-	TRBJ1-1	TGCGCCAGCACCCCATCTCCAGGGACTGAAGCTTTCTTT	CASTPSPGTEAFF
TRBV19	once	-	TRBJ1-6	TGTGCCAGTAACCCGTCCAGCTCCTATAATTCACCCCTCCACTTT	CASNPSSSYNSPLHF
TRBV5-1	once	TRBD1	TRBJ2-2	TGCGCCAGCATTATCGACAGGGGGAACACCGGGGAGCTGTTTTTT	CASIIDRGNTGELFF
TRBV19	-	-	TRBJ1-1	TGTGCCAGTAGCCTGGCAGGGGCTCCGAACACTGAAGCTTTCTTT	CASSLAGAPNTEAFF
TRBV1	-	-	TRBJ1-4	TGCACCAGCAGATTAGGACAGTCGTATAATGAAAAACTGTTTTTT	CTSRLGQSYNEKLFF
TRBV7-3	-	TRBD2	TRBJ2-5	TGTGCCAGCAGCCCAAGGGGCGCTAGCGGGGACCAAGAGACCCAGTACTTC	CASSPRGASGDQETQYF
TRBV28	few	-	TRBJ2-7	TGTGCCAGCAGTTTAGGGAGCGGCTTCTCCTACGAGCAGTACTTC	CASSLGSGFSYEQYF
TRBV7-9	-	-	TRBJ1-5	TGTGCCAGCAGCTTAGCCCTGACAGGAAGTAATCAGCCCCAGCATTTT	CASSLALTGSNQPQHF
TRBV19	-	TRBD1	TRBJ1-1	TGTGCCAGTAGTGGAGGACAGGGAAACACTGAAGCTTTCTTT	CASSGGQGNTEAFF
TRBV6-6	-	-	TRBJ2-7	TGTGCCAGCAGTTACTCCGGGTCTAGCGTCGGGGAGCAGTACTTC	CASSYSGSSVGEQYF
TRBV18	-	-	TRBJ2-2	TGTGCCAGCCGGACCGGAGGGACCGGGGAGCTGTTTTTT	CASRTGGTGELFF
TRBV19	-	TRBD2	TRBJ2-2	TGTGCCAGTAGTATCCGATCTAGCGGGGGTTCAATTATCACCGGGGAGCTGTTTTTT	CASSIRSSGGSIITGELFF
TRBV7-9	-	-	TRBJ1-2	TGTGCCAGCGCCCGAAGATCAGACTTCTATGGCTACACCTTC	CASARRSDFYGYTF
TRBV9	-	-	TRBJ1-2	TGTGCCAGCAGCGTTCACCTAAACTATGGCTACACCTTC	CASSVHLNYGYTF
TRBV20-1	few	-	TRBJ2-1	TGCAGTGCTTCCAGCGTGCATGAGCAGTTCTTC	CSASSVHEQFF
TRBV27	-	TRBD2	TRBJ2-1	TGTGCCAGCAGTTTGGGGCGGGAGCCCTACAATGAGCAGTTCTTC	CASSLGREPYNEQFF
TRBV24-1	-	TRBD2	TRBJ2-3	TGTGCCACCAGTGAGCCCGGGACTAGAACAGATACGCAGTATTTT	CATSEPGTRTDTQYF
TRBV5-6	-	TRBD1	TRBJ1-3	TGTGCCAGCAGCCCAAAAGGGGGACAGACCTCTGGAAACACCATATATTTT	CASSPKGGQTSGNTIYF
TRBV7-3	-	-	TRBJ1-1	TGTGCCAGCAGCTCGACAGGCCCGAACACTGAAGCTTTCTTT	CASSSTGPNTEAFF
TRBV7-2	-	TRBD1	TRBJ1-1	TGTGCCAGCAGCAATGGACAGGGAGGCACTGAAGCTTTCTTT	CASSNGQGGTEAFF
TRBV7-9	-	TRBD1	TRBJ2-7	TGTGCCAGCAGCTTGAAGGAGGGGACAGGGGCTTATTTTTACGAGCAGTACTTC	CASSLKEGTGAYFYEQYF
TRBV30	-	-	TRBJ2-7	TGTGCCTGGAGTTCGGGGTCCTACGAGCAGTACTTC	CAWSSGSYEQYF
TRBV21-1	-	-	TRBJ1-2	TGTGCCAGCAGCCATCCCTGGACAGGTTGGCACTATGGCTACACCTTC	CASSHPWTGWHYGYTF
TRBV9	once	TRBD2	TRBJ2-1	TGTGCCAGCAGCATAACTAGCGGGAGGAATGAGCAGTTCTTC	CASSITSGRNEQFF
TRBV30	-	TRBD1	TRBJ1-4	TGTGCCTGGAGGCCGACAGGGGCGGGAGAAAAACTGTTTTTT	CAWRPTGAGEKLFF
TRBV5-1	-	-	TRBJ2-2	TGCGCCAGCAGCTTGGGACAGTGGGACACCGGGGAGCTGTTTTTT	CASSLGQWDTGELFF
TRBV12-5	-	-	TRBJ1-1	TGTGCTAGTGGTTTGGTTCAGGGATACACTGAAGCTTTCTTT	CASGLVQGYTEAFF
TRBV10-2	once	-	TRBJ1-1	TGCGCCAGCGGGGGGTGGAGCACTGAAGCTTTCTTT	CASGGWSTEAFF
TRBV4-1	-	-	TRBJ1-2	TGCGCCAGCAGCCAGTTGGGGGGAGTCTACACCTTC	CASSQLGGVYTF
TRBV30	-	-	TRBJ2-7	TGTGCCTGGAGTGAGAGGTCCGAGCAGTACTTC	CAWSERSEQYF
TRBV7-8	once	TRBD2	TRBJ2-7	TGTGCCAGCAGCTCCGGGACTAGCGGCTACTACGAGCAGTACTTC	CASSSGTSGYYEQYF
TRBV5-1	-	-	TRBJ1-6	TGCGCCAGCAGCTCCCGGGCGGGGTCGGGTTCACCCCTCCACTTT	CASSSRAGSGSPLHF
TRBV7-3	once	TRBD2	TRBJ2-7	TGTGCCAGCAGCCCACGCGGGACTAGCGGTAGCGAGCAGTACTTC	CASSPRGTSGSEQYF
TRBV28	-	TRBD1	TRBJ1-1	TGTGCCAGCCGTCCACCCGGGACAGGGGACACTGAAGCTTTCTTT	CASRPPGTGDTEAFF
TRBV5-1	-	-	TRBJ2-7	TGCGCCAGCAGCTCACTCTACGAGCAGTACTTC	CASSSLYEQYF
TRBV19	-	-	TRBJ1-1	TGTGCCAGTAGCGGGAATGGTCCAGGGAGGGCCACTGAAGCTTTCTTT	CASSGNGPGRATEAFF
TRBV21-1	-	-	TRBJ2-5	TGTGCCAGCAGCAAAGTTGCCGCGGCCCAGTACTTC	CASSKVAAAQYF
TRBV18	-	TRBD1	TRBJ1-1	TGTGCCAGCTCACCAGATCGGACAGGGCGGGTCACTGAAGCTTTCTTT	CASSPDRTGRVTEAFF
TRBV4-2	few	TRBD2	TRBJ2-3	TGTGCCAGCAGCCAAGTCTCCGGGACTAGCTGGGATACGCAGTATTTT	CASSQVSGTSWDTQYF
TRBV5-1	-	TRBD1	TRBJ2-2	TGCGCCAGCAGCTCGTGGACAGGGACGAACACCGGGGAGCTGTTTTTT	CASSSWTGTNTGELFF
TRBV2	-	-	TRBJ1-2	TGTGCCAGCAGCCCATCGCTGATAGATGGCTACACCTTC	CASSPSLIDGYTF